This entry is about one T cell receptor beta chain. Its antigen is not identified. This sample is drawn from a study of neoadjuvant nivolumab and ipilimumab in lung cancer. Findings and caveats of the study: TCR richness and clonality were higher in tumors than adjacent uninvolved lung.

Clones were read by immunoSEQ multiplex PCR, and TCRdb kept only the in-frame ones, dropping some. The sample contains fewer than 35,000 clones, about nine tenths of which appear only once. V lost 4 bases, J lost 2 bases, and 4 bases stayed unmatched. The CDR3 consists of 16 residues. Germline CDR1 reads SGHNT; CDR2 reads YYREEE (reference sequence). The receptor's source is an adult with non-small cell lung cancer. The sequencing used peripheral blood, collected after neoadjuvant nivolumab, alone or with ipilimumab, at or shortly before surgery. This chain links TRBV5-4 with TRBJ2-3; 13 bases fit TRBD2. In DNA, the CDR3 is TGTGCCAGCAGCGGACTAGCGGGGGCGCTCACAGATACGCAGTATTTT. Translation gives CASSGLAGALTDTQYF.